This TCR beta chain was documented in a study of shared clonotypes between healthy human individuals. Clones were read by immunoSEQ multiplex PCR, and TCRdb kept only the in-frame ones, dropping some. The table has fewer than 3 million clones, 92% seen once. CDR3 length equals 17 residues. Looked up from germline, CDR1 is GTSNPN and CDR2 is SVGIG (reference sequence). V lost 0 bases and J lost 7; bases outside the gene matches: 12. This sequence originates from a man younger than 30 in good health. Some clones in this sample may be carry-over from other donors' samples. J is TRBJ2-2 and V is TRBV30, with 9 bases that match TRBD2. The sequenced sample was naive CD4+ T cells from PBMCs. Subset specified: CD45RA+ positively selected. Here the CDR3 reads CAWSVRGGRAVLGELFF. The CDR3 coding sequence is TGTGCCTGGAGTGTACGCGGCGGGAGGGCCGTGCTCGGGGAGCTGTTTTTT.